These 20 T cell receptor beta chains came from one sample sequenced in a study of Ad26.COV2.S vaccination and SARS-CoV-2 variants (dated by TCRdb to the early 2020s). Libraries were constructed by the immunoSEQ multiplex PCR assay. As stored in TCRdb, this immuneACCESS dataset retains in-frame rearrangements with V and J assigned. A fraction of the clones does not appear; measured against another copy, unresolved V genes explain less than half of the discrepancy, and the remainder lacks a known reason. This sample comprises hundreds of thousands of clones, about 87% of them detected only once. The top ten constitute around 6.4% of the sample. This sample's treatment or condition label indicates: around 19 received Ad26.COV2.S at low or high dose, single or two shots; roughly five received placebo; per-sample allocation not given. For vaccine and placebo recipients, the sequenced repertoires came from samples collected on day 63 after the first injection.

The source was peripheral blood, collected in a trial of Ad26.COV2.S vaccine versus placebo. The source of these receptors is a person between 18 and 65 years old who received the Ad26.COV2.S COVID-19 vaccine or a placebo.

This chain connects TRBV6-5 to TRBJ2-5, with D possibly matching TRBD2 (6 bases). Germline-derived CDR1 and CDR2 are MNHEY and SVGAGI. This CDR3 comprises 13 residues. V shed 6 bases and J shed 1 base, with 9 bases lying between them. CDR3 sequence (DNA): TGTGCCAGCAGCCGGGACTCCCAAGAGACCCAGTACTTC. Translation gives CASSRDSQETQYF.

The chain combines TRBV7-8 with TRBJ1-2; D not resolved. Germline CDR1 reads SGHVS; CDR2 reads FQNEAQ. V lost 3 bases and J 4 bases, leaving 15 bases between the germline ends. The CDR3 runs to 15 residues. The CDR3 DNA is TGTGCCAGCAGCTTTTTCTGGGGTCCCGGCTATGGCTACACCTTC. It yields the protein CASSFFWGPGYGYTF. Full variable domain (outside the CDR3, taken from reference TRBV7-8 and TRBJ1-2): GAGVSQSPRYKVAKRGQDVALRCDPISGHVSLFWYQQALGQGPEFLTYFQNEAQLDKSGLPSDRFFAERPEGSVSTLKIQRTQQEDSAVYLCASSFFWGPGYGYTFGSGTRLTVV.

The rearrangement uses TRBV5-1 and TRBJ1-2; TRBD1 matches 9 bases. The CDR3 loop spans 15 amino acids. Germline V CDR1 and CDR2: SGHRS, YFSETQ. V shed 4 bases, J shed 3 bases, and the junction held 7 bases outside the gene matches. CDR3 sequence reads: CASSVGTGSHYGYTF. The DNA of the CDR3 is TGCGCCAGCAGCGTCGGGACAGGGTCGCACTATGGCTACACCTTC. Full variable domain (remainder filled in from reference TRBV5-1 and TRBJ1-2): KAGVTQTPRYLIKTRGQQVTLSCSPISGHRSVSWYQQTPGQGLQFLFEYFSETQRNKGNFPGRFSGRQFSNSRSEMNVSTLELGDSALYLCASSVGTGSHYGYTFGSGTRLTVV.

This chain joins TRBV15 and TRBJ2-3; D unclear. Germline V gene lookup returns CDR1 LNHNV and CDR2 YYDKDF (reference sequence). There are 14 residues in the CDR3. V shed 4 bases and J shed 8 bases, with 16 bases lying between them. CDR3 nucleotide sequence: TGTGCCACCAGCAACGGGCCCCCCCCCGGTACGCAGTATTTT. This translates into CATSNGPPPGTQYF.

The chain joins TRBV6-5 to TRBJ1-5, with D maybe TRBD1 (5 bases). The CDR3 has 15 amino acids. The germline V gene has CDR1 MNHEY and CDR2 SVGAGI. V dropped 2 bases and J dropped 6 bases, with 14 bases sitting between them. This CDR3 is CASSYSQGTSQPQHF. For the CDR3, the DNA is TGTGCCAGCAGTTACAGTCAGGGTACCTCTCAGCCCCAGCATTTT.

The V call is TRBV5-5, the J call TRBJ2-5; TRBD1 might be the D (6 bases). The germline CDR1 and CDR2 sequences are SGHKS and YYEKEE (reference sequence). The CDR3 loop spans 14 amino acids. V was trimmed by 6 bases and J by 1 base, leaving 13 bases between them. The CDR3 bases are TGTGCCAGCACCGTTGGACAGCTCCAAGAGACCCAGTACTTC. Amino acid sequence: CASTVGQLQETQYF.

The chain links TRBV28 to TRBJ1-5; D is ambiguous. The CDR3 runs to 12 residues. The germline gives CDR1 MDHEN, CDR2 SYDVKM. With 3 bases removed from V and 6 bases from J, the gap between germline ends came to 6 bases. CDR3 DNA: TGTGCCAGCAGTTTTCTAGCTCAGCCCCAGCATTTT. It translates to CASSFLAQPQHF.

The gene calls are TRBV5-1 and TRBJ2-6; D call uncertain. Germline lookup yields CDR1 SGHRS and CDR2 YFSETQ. This CDR3 spans 16 amino acids. The V gene lost 4 bases and the J gene lost 4 bases, with 15 bases spanning the gap. CDR3 sequence: CASSTPRGYGANVLTF. CDR3 DNA sequence: TGCGCCAGCAGCACCCCCAGAGGATACGGGGCCAACGTCCTGACTTTC.

The chain has TRBV4-2 and TRBJ1-2; a weak D match, TRBD1 (6 bases). This CDR3 spans 15 amino acids. Deletions cut 3 bases from V and 2 bases from J, with 13 bases between. Germline V gene data show CDR1 as LGHNA and CDR2 as YNFKEQ. CDR3 sequence: CASSQTEGQNYGYTF. For the CDR3, the DNA is TGTGCCAGCAGCCAGACGGAGGGACAAAACTATGGCTACACCTTC.

The chain carries TRBV6-1 and TRBJ1-6; TRBD1 might be the D (5 bases). Germline CDR1 and CDR2: MNHNS and SASEGT. V lost 1 base and J 6 bases, leaving 10 bases between the germline ends. The CDR3 consists of 15 residues. The CDR3 reads CASSEVWDLNSPLHF. The CDR3 nucleotides read TGTGCCAGCAGTGAAGTATGGGACCTTAATTCACCCCTCCACTTT.

V and J are TRBV28 and TRBJ2-2; 9 nucleotides line up with TRBD1. The CDR3 covers 15 residues. V lost 7 bases and J lost 6; bases outside the gene matches: 9. From germline, CDR1 is MDHEN and CDR2 SYDVKM. This chain's CDR3 is CASNKQGARSGELFF. For the CDR3, the DNA is TGTGCCAGCAACAAACAGGGGGCGCGTTCCGGGGAGCTGTTTTTT. The whole variable domain, remainder taken from reference TRBV28 and TRBJ2-2, is DVKVTQSSRYLVKRTGEKVFLECVQDMDHENMFWYRQDPGLGLRLIYFSYDVKMKEKGDIPEGYSVSREKKERFSLILESASTNQTSMYLCASNKQGARSGELFFGEGSRLTVL.

The chain employs TRBV11-2 and TRBJ1-1; 10 nucleotides line up with TRBD1. CDR1 and CDR2 (germline): SGHAT, FQNNGV. J was trimmed by 0 bases and V by 5 bases; bases with no gene match: 9. This CDR3 spans 17 amino acids. The CDR3 protein is CASSRIWTGGVNTEAFF. The CDR3 nucleotides read TGTGCCAGCAGCCGGATATGGACAGGGGGGGTGAACACTGAAGCTTTCTTT.

The CDR3 here is CASSSGGSNTGELFF. The CDR3 bases are TGTGCCAGCAGCTCGGGGGGTTCGAACACCGGGGAGCTGTTTTTT. V usage is TRBV6-2 or TRBV6-3 and J usage is TRBJ2-2; TRBD2 matches at 7 bases. Germline lookup yields CDR1 MNHEY and CDR2 SVGEGT. With 6 bases clipped from V and 0 bases from J, the junction kept 4 bases outside the gene matches. The length of the CDR3 is 15 residues.

The chain links TRBV5-3 to TRBJ2-1; TRBD2 agrees at 9 bases. TRBV5-3 is treated as an ORF (open reading frame) with a function not yet certain. Trimming took 0 bases from V and 6 from J; bases not matched to a gene: 4. The CDR3 length is 15 residues. The CDR3 DNA reads TGTGCCAGAAGCTTGGTAAGCGGGAGGATCAATGAGCAGTTCTTC. It yields the protein CARSLVSGRINEQFF.

The chain combines TRBV5-4 with TRBJ2-3, with 11 bases lining up with TRBD1. Trimming at V came to 3 bases and at J to 8 bases, leaving 8 bases not matched to a gene. CDR3 length equals 15 residues. The germline V gene encodes CDR1 SGHNT and CDR2 YYREEE (reference sequence). The CDR3 reads CASSWVGQGAATQYF. In nucleotides, the CDR3 is TGTGCCAGCAGCTGGGTAGGACAGGGGGCCGCTACGCAGTATTTT.

This clone appeared a single time. The chain combines TRBV7-3 with TRBJ2-1, with D possibly matching TRBD2 (7 bases). CDR3 size: 18 residues. With 5 bases removed from V and 0 bases from J, the gap between germline ends came to 20 bases. Germline V lookup: CDR1 SGHTA, CDR2 FQGTGA. CDR3 bases: TGTGCCAGCAGCAGGACAGTAGCGGGTCTGAGCTCCTACAATGAGCAGTTCTTC. Translation gives CASSRTVAGLSSYNEQFF.

This chain uses TRBV6-6 with TRBJ2-7, with D perhaps TRBD1 (5 bases). Trimming left V 6 bases short and J 5 bases short, with 20 bases between. Looked up from germline, CDR1 is MNHNY and CDR2 is SVGAGI (reference sequence). CDR3 length equals 15 residues. For the CDR3, the DNA is TGTGCCAGCAGGAACCAGGGTTTGTCAGACCACGAGCAGTACTTC. Translating gives CASRNQGLSDHEQYF.

This clone occurred a few times. V and J are TRBV4-3 and TRBJ1-1; 8 bases agree with TRBD1. The germline CDR1 and CDR2 sequences are LGHNA and YSLEER. CDR3 length: 15 amino acids. V was clipped by 0 bases and J by 7 bases; unmatched bases: 7. The CDR3 nucleotides read TGCGCCAGCAGCCAAGACCCTGGACAGGGCGTTGAAGCTTTCTTT. As protein: CASSQDPGQGVEAFF.

The chain uses TRBV4-2 and TRBJ2-3; 8 nucleotides match TRBD2. The V segment lost 1 base and the J segment 2 bases; nucleotides outside the gene matches: 5. Germline values: CDR1 LGHNA, CDR2 YNFKEQ. The CDR3 runs 16 residues. CDR3: CASSQVAGQPTDTQYF. The CDR3 nucleotides read TGTGCCAGCAGCCAAGTAGCGGGGCAGCCCACAGATACGCAGTATTTT.

In its sample, this clone was seen a few times. Other DNA sequences in this sample translate to the same CDR3. The gene calls are TRBV18 and TRBJ1-6, with 7 nucleotides matching TRBD1. Germline CDR1 and CDR2: KGHSH and LQKENI. The CDR3 consists of 14 residues. The ends lost 2 bases at V and 5 bases at J; junction bases unmatched: 0. The CDR3 is CASSPGTDNSPLHF. CDR3 bases: TGTGCCAGCTCACCAGGGACAGATAATTCACCCCTCCACTTT.